This TCR beta chain was retrieved from a study of T cells in Graves' hyperthyroidism and ophthalmopathy. RNA transcripts yielded amplified TCR beta CDR3 regions. First-round RT-PCR of the TCR CDR3 relied on the HTBI primer set. TCRdb re-called the multiplex PCR reads with MiXCR, one entry per CDR3 protein. The data contain some 800,000 distinct CDR3 sequences, over 35% of them singletons. Germline loops: CDR1 SEHNR, CDR2 FQNEAQ (reference sequence). The CDR3 is 14 amino acids. The sample holds many counts of this clonotype. One end of the junction varies from germline; a read error may be responsible. The chain joins TRBV7-9 to TRBJ1-1; D is possibly TRBD1 (5 bases). Sequenced sample: blood. This TCR was sampled from a man aged 18-30 years with Graves' hyperthyroidism. This CDR3 reads CASSHKPPDTEALF. The CDR3, as DNA: TGTGCCAGCAGCCACAAGCCCCCGGACACTGAAGCTCTCTTT.